This is a list of T cell receptor beta chains from one sample in a study of CD8 T cells in Susac syndrome. Via MiXCR, TCRdb re-called the immunoSEQ multiplex PCR reads, giving one row per CDR3 protein. The data show over 130,000 distinct CDR3 sequences, with over 90% seen just once and about 0.14% held by the top ten. The sample consisted of CD4+ T cells from PBMCs. All receptors derive from a human donor with Susac syndrome. CDR3s leave out the opening cysteine and the closing phenylalanine or tryptophan. Fields, in order: V gene, CDR3 protein.

>TRBV24-1
ATSEPKSTGELF
>TRBV30
AWSPGLPYEQY
>TRBV4-3
ASTSSRRTEAF
>TRBV25-1
ASRGTGNTEAF
>TRBV5-1
ASSLDRERNEQF
>TRBV15
ATSRDLRTGEF
>TRBV20-1
SASSGLTSSYEQY
>TRBV9
ASSAGTVQETQY
>TRBV5-4
ASSLVGSSYEQY
>TRBV20-1
SASDGPSYEQY
>TRBV30
AWSVLAGLDEQF
>TRBV12-3/TRBV12-4
ASSPRVHTGELF
>TRBV5-6
ASSPGRNYGYT
>TRBV2
ASSQDRDAEQY
>TRBV20-1
SAAGGDWTGNTIY
>TRBV3-1
ASSQGDVRQY
>TRBV29-1
SDRQGGNGNQPQH
>TRBV3-1
ASSPRAGNTGELF
>TRBV9
ASSSPPGLAGDNEQF
>TRBV20-1
SARGGDQPQH
>TRBV12-3/TRBV12-4
ASSFTSAEQY
>TRBV9
ASSVNSLDTQY
>TRBV29-1
SVEDLGDRGFWDYT
>TRBV7-2
ASGRDRGTDTQY
>TRBV28
ASRYAAQYNSPLH
>TRBV4-1
ASSRPDSQPQH
>TRBV12-3/TRBV12-4
ASSLSRAEAF
>TRBV20-1
SASRGGGYT
>TRBV20-1
SASESGSRSDTQY
>TRBV29-1
SVVLDAGMETQY
>TRBV15
ATSRDEAGGYGYT
>TRBV7-3
ASSLDPSYPGELF
>TRBV20-1
SAVGGGNTEAF
>TRBV12-3/TRBV12-4
ASISGGSSDTQY
>TRBV5-1
ASSPAPGQGRTGELF
>TRBV15
ATSRGVTGGLEAF
>TRBV12-3/TRBV12-4
ASSPDGRAF
>TRBV28
ASSLEPSNTEAF
>TRBV4-1
ASSQPDSEKLF
>TRBV5-1
ASSEPGQPYGYT
>TRBV12-3/TRBV12-4
ASSPKQYNEQF
>TRBV7-3
ASSLDRGQDGYT
>TRBV7-2
ASSNLLAGTQY
>TRBV30
AWSPPVGGQY
>TRBV28
ASSPSGTLNQQY
>TRBV30
AWTPGSQETQY
>TRBV5-6
ASSLSGTAIFGNTIY
>TRBV7-6
ASSLGTGSEQPQH
>TRBV3-1
ASSQHGETQY
>TRBV29-1
SGVSGGILTGELF
>TRBV13
ASSFGTTYNEQF
>TRBV6-6
ASSYLPSETQY
>TRBV27
ASRPRTVNYGYT
>TRBV2
ASRERGLSYEQY
>TRBV9
ASSFIATNHGYT
>TRBV20-1
SATGDSGAQETQY
>TRBV5-6
ASSLLRGGTEAF
>TRBV9
ASSRRGEQF